These T cell receptor beta chains were read from a single sample in a study of CD8+ T cells in alopecia areata. Assay used: immunoSEQ multiplex PCR; TCRdb lists only in-frame clones, some missing. Among some 170,000 clones listed, roughly 60% were seen once. The sample consisted of CD4+ T cells sorted from blood, taken at approximately week 60, from a patient treated with tofacitinib. The receptors here all came from a human donor with alopecia areata. The CDR3 runs from the conserved cysteine through the conserved F or W. Each record gives: D gene, V gene, clone size, J gene, CDR3 length, CDR3 protein, CDR3 DNA. The D gene is left open where the match is weak. A clone size is listed for some rows: how often the clone was seen (once, few, many), or a class if it is expanded.

-	TRBV6-5	-	TRBJ1-1	14	CASSYAPANTEAFF	TGTGCCAGCAGTTACGCGCCTGCAAACACTGAAGCTTTCTTT
-	TRBV29-1	-	TRBJ2-3	17	CSVGAEGGQRATDTQYF	TGCAGCGTTGGGGCCGAGGGGGGGCAACGGGCCACAGATACGCAGTATTTT
-	TRBV5-5	-	TRBJ2-7	14	CASSLVSGPYEQYF	TGTGCCAGCAGCTTGGTGTCGGGGCCTTACGAGCAGTACTTC
-	TRBV29-1	-	TRBJ2-7	12	CSASRGMYEQYF	TGCAGCGCCAGCAGGGGAATGTACGAGCAGTACTTC
-	TRBV5-1	-	TRBJ1-2	14	CASSLEGYNYGYTF	TGCGCCAGCAGCTTGGAAGGTTATAACTATGGCTACACCTTC
-	TRBV6-6	few	TRBJ2-5	14	CASTYSPFQETQYF	TGTGCCAGCACCTACTCACCCTTCCAAGAGACCCAGTACTTC
TRBD1	TRBV30	few	TRBJ1-1	13	CAWRRDRNTEAFF	TGTGCCTGGAGGCGGGACAGGAACACTGAAGCTTTCTTT
-	TRBV30	once	TRBJ1-2	15	CAWSHAQGRKSGYTF	TGTGCCTGGAGTCACGCTCAGGGTCGAAAGAGTGGCTACACCTTC
-	TRBV28	-	TRBJ2-3	12	CASRGNTDTQYF	TGTGCCAGCAGGGGCAACACAGATACGCAGTATTTT
TRBD2	TRBV5-6	-	TRBJ2-2	14	CASKRGGNTGELFF	TGTGCCAGCAAGCGGGGTGGGAACACCGGGGAGCTGTTTTTT
-	TRBV29-1	-	TRBJ2-2	12	CSVEMGIRELFF	TGCAGCGTTGAAATGGGTATCCGGGAGCTGTTTTTT
-	TRBV7-2	-	TRBJ2-7	15	CASSQDSGPYYEQYF	TGTGCCAGCAGCCAGGACAGTGGACCTTACTACGAGCAGTACTTC
-	TRBV29-1	-	TRBJ1-5	16	CSVVDGLLRGNQPQHF	TGCAGCGTTGTTGACGGGCTACTAAGGGGCAATCAGCCCCAGCATTTT
-	TRBV6-5	few	TRBJ2-2	12	CASSYLGGELFF	TGTGCCAGCAGTTACTTGGGCGGGGAGCTGTTTTTT
-	TRBV5-1	-	TRBJ2-1	15	CASRDRDTASNEQFF	TGCGCCAGCCGAGACCGGGACACGGCCTCGAATGAGCAGTTCTTC
TRBD1	TRBV18	-	TRBJ1-1	17	CASSRKPPQGYDTEAFF	TGTGCCAGCTCACGAAAACCACCACAGGGGTACGACACTGAAGCTTTCTTT
-	TRBV28	-	TRBJ2-5	10	CASSGETQYF	TGTGCCAGCAGTGGAGAGACCCAGTACTTC
TRBD1	TRBV29-1	few	TRBJ2-5	14	CSVEPQGAQETQYF	TGCAGCGTTGAGCCCCAGGGGGCGCAAGAGACCCAGTACTTC
-	TRBV11-2	-	TRBJ1-2	14	CASSPWGRGPGYTF	TGTGCCAGCAGCCCATGGGGCCGAGGCCCAGGCTACACCTTC
TRBD2	TRBV30	-	TRBJ2-3	13	CALRGGLKDTQYF	TGTGCCCTCCGGGGGGGCCTTAAAGATACGCAGTATTTT
-	TRBV29-1	-	TRBJ2-5	15	CSVKLSGVRSETQYF	TGCAGCGTTAAGCTATCGGGGGTGAGATCGGAGACCCAGTACTTC
-	TRBV5-1	-	TRBJ1-2	12	CASSLKDYGYTF	TGCGCCAGCAGCCTTAAGGACTATGGCTACACCTTC
TRBD2	TRBV5-8	-	TRBJ2-1	14	CASRMTSGGPKQFF	TGTGCCAGCAGGATGACTAGCGGGGGGCCGAAGCAGTTCTTC
-	TRBV11-2	-	TRBJ2-1	12	CASKRGSNEQFF	TGTGCCAGCAAGAGGGGGAGCAATGAGCAGTTCTTC
TRBD1	TRBV14	-	TRBJ2-1	14	CASSRRQGSGEQFF	TGTGCCAGCAGCCGCAGACAGGGTTCGGGTGAGCAGTTCTTC
TRBD1	TRBV7-2	-	TRBJ2-6	15	CASSWTGSGANVLTF	TGTGCCAGCAGCTGGACAGGGTCTGGGGCCAACGTCCTGACTTTC
-	TRBV5-1	-	TRBJ1-2	14	CASSLVGQAYGYTF	TGCGCCAGCAGCTTGGTCGGCCAAGCCTATGGCTACACCTTC
-	TRBV30	few	TRBJ2-7	15	CAWSVRWQGPYEQYF	TGTGCCTGGAGTGTAAGGTGGCAGGGACCCTACGAGCAGTACTTC
TRBD1	TRBV10-3	-	TRBJ2-7	14	CAISLDRGKDEQYF	TGTGCCATCAGTTTAGACAGGGGAAAGGACGAGCAGTACTTC
TRBD1	TRBV6-6	-	TRBJ2-3	16	CASRKRGQGSTDTQYF	TGTGCCAGCAGGAAAAGAGGACAGGGGAGCACAGATACGCAGTATTTT
TRBD1	TRBV30	-	TRBJ2-7	14	CAWNRDRVAYEQYF	TGTGCCTGGAACCGGGACAGGGTGGCCTACGAGCAGTACTTC
-	TRBV5-1	-	TRBJ2-3	14	CASSLAMGGDTQYF	TGCGCCAGCAGCTTGGCAATGGGGGGAGATACGCAGTATTTT
TRBD2	TRBV10-3	-	TRBJ2-3	17	CAISDTGTSGPPDTQYF	TGTGCCATCAGTGACACCGGGACTAGCGGGCCCCCAGATACGCAGTATTTT
TRBD2	TRBV5-1	-	TRBJ2-7	14	CASSPGTTNYEQYF	TGCGCCAGCAGCCCCGGGACTACAAACTACGAGCAGTACTTC
TRBD1	TRBV6-4	-	TRBJ1-6	13	CASLAGGFPPLHF	TGTGCCAGCCTTGCAGGGGGGTTCCCACCCCTCCACTTT
TRBD2	TRBV11-2	once	TRBJ2-7	13	CASTLAGSYEQYF	TGTGCCAGCACCCTAGCGGGTTCCTACGAGCAGTACTTC
TRBD2	TRBV19	-	TRBJ2-7	15	CASSMAAGGSYEQYF	TGTGCCAGTAGTATGGCGGCGGGGGGCTCATACGAGCAGTACTTC
-	TRBV28	-	TRBJ2-5	12	CASSLSQETQYF	TGTGCCAGCAGTTTATCCCAAGAGACCCAGTACTTC
-	TRBV7-7	-	TRBJ1-5	13	CASSFGVGQPQHF	TGTGCTAGCAGCTTTGGGGTGGGGCAGCCCCAGCATTTT
TRBD1	TRBV29-1	-	TRBJ1-5	14	CSVVPGGFNQPQHF	TGCAGCGTTGTGCCAGGGGGCTTTAATCAGCCCCAGCATTTT
-	TRBV2	-	TRBJ2-1	15	CASTPDQGGYNEQFF	TGTGCCAGCACCCCTGACCAAGGGGGCTACAATGAGCAGTTCTTC
-	TRBV11-2	-	TRBJ1-1	12	CASCTGPTEAFF	TGTGCCAGCTGCACAGGGCCCACTGAAGCTTTCTTT